This record covers a single T cell receptor (beta chain). This specimen comes from a study of blood T cell repertoires in COVID-19. Across the whole study: PBMCs, B-cell-depleted T cells, or T cells provided the cDNA or gDNA that made up the material.

Those who participated ranged in age from roughly 18 to 89 years and resided in around 22 US areas. Cohort 3 recovered donors had two negative PCRs, clearance, or symptom resolution. Trimming removed 5 bases at V and 6 bases at J, with 23 bases between. The germline V gene encodes CDR1 LNHDA and CDR2 SQIVND (reference sequence). CDR3 length: 17 residues. The protocol was immunoSEQ multiplex PCR, while the TCRdb copy is restricted to in-frame clones and leaves out a portion. This table holds 150,000 to 200,000 clones, 84% found once. The V and J genes are TRBV19 and TRBJ1-3; D is ambiguous. This TCR was recovered from a man between 50 and 59 years old who had recovered from COVID-19. The sample was PBMCs or T cells enriched from blood (not recorded which). As DNA, the CDR3 is TGTGCCAGTAGTTACCTCAGCCCGGGCCGCGGGGTAAACACCATATATTTT. Residues: CASSYLSPGRGVNTIYF. The full variable domain, rest sourced from reference TRBV19 and TRBJ1-3, is DGGITQSPKYLFRKEGQNVTLSCEQNLNHDAMYWYRQDPGQGLRLIYYSQIVNDFQKGDIAEGYSVSREKKESFPLTVTSAQKNPTAFYLCASSYLSPGRGVNTIYFGEGSWLTVV.